The clone carrying this T cell receptor (beta chain) showed up many times. Germline-derived CDR1 and CDR2 are MNHEY and SMNVEV (reference sequence). The CDR3 is 14 residues long. After removal of 2 bases from V and 5 bases from J, the junction contained 4 bases not matched to a gene. This sample was included in a study of T cells in Graves' hyperthyroidism and ophthalmopathy. Amplification of TCR beta CDR3 regions used RNA as the template. HTBI primers drove first-round RT-PCR of the TCR CDR3. One entry per CDR3 protein results from TCRdb running MiXCR on the multiplex PCR reads. Of 400,000 to 600,000 distinct CDR3 sequences listed, around 21% are singletons.

V and J are TRBV27 and TRBJ2-5, with 8 bases fitting TRBD2. Sample: blood. The sequence came from a young man with Graves' hyperthyroidism. The CDR3 region is CASSLTGREETQYF. The CDR3, as DNA: TGTGCCAGCAGTTTAACCGGGAGGGAGGAGACCCAGTACTTC.